This T cell receptor (beta chain) was profiled in a study of tumor-infiltrating lymphocytes in primary liver carcinoma. Production of TCR beta cDNA used roughly 480 ng total RNA together with a constant-region primer. Employing slightly modified ARM-PCR, three nested multiplex PCR rounds were run, and these gave rise to the TCR beta libraries. PCR rounds one and two used TRBV1-TRBV30 forward primers with a C-beta reverse primer for 9 to 10 cycles each. TCRdb analysed the multiplex PCR reads with MiXCR anew, one entry per CDR3 protein. The sample lists 330,000 or so distinct CDR3 sequences; approximately 64% were seen once. About this clonotype itself: A much larger clone lies a single base off, so this may be a read error.

Germline values: CDR1 MNHEY, CDR2 SVGEGT. This CDR3 is built from 17 residues. The blood RNA (from unsorted whole blood) was obtained, and germline DNA was also extracted. The rearrangement joins TRBV6-2 or TRBV6-3 to TRBJ2-3; 10 nucleotides line up with TRBD1. The TCR originated in a man between 40 and 49 years old with primary liver carcinoma and hepatitis B virus infection. Sequenced sample: peripheral blood. CDR3 amino acids: CASGYTRDRGYTDTQYF. CDR3 sequence (DNA): TGTGCCAGCGGTTACACAAGGGACAGGGGATACACAGATACGCAGTATTTT.